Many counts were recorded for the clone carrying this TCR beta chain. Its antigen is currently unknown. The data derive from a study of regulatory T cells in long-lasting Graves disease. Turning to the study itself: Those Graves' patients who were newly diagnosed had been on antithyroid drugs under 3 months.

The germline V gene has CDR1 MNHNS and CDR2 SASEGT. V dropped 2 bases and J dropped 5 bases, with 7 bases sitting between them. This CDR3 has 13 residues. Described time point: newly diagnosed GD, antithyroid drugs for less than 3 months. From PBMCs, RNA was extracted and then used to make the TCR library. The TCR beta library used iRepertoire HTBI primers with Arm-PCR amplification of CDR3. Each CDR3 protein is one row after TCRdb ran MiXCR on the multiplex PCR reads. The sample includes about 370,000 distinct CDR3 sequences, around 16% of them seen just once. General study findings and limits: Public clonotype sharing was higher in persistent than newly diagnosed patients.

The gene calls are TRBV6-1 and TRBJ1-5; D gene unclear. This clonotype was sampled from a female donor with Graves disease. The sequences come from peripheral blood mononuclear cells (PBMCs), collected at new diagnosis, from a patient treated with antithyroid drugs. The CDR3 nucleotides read TGTGCCAGCAGTGAACGAATCGATCAGCCCCAGCATTTT. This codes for CASSERIDQPQHF.